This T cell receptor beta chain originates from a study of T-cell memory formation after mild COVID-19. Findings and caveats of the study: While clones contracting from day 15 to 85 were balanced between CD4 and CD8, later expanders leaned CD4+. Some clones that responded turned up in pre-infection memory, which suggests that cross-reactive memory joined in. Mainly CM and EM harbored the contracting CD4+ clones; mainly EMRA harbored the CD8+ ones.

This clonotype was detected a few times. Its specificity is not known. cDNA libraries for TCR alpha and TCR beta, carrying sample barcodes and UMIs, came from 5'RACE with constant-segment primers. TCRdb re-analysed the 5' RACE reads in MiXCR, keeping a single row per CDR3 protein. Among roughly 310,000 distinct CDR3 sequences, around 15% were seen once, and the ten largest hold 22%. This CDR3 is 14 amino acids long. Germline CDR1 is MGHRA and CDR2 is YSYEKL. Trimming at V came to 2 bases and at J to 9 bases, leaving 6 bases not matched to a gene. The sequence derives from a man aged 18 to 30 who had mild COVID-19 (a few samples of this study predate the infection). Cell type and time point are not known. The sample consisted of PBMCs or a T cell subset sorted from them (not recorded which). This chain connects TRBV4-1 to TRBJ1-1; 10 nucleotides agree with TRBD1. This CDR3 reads CASSQTGTGEKAFF. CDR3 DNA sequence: TGCGCCAGCAGCCAAACCGGGACAGGGGAGAAAGCTTTCTTT.